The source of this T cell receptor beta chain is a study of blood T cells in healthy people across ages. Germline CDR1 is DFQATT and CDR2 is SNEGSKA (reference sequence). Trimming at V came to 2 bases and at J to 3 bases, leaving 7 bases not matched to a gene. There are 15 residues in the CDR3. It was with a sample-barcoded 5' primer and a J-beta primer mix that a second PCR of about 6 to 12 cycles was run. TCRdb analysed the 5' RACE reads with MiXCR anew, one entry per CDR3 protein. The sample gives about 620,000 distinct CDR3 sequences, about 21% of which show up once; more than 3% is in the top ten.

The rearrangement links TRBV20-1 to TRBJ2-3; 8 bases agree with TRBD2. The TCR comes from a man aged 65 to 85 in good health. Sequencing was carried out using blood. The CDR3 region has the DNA TGCAGTGCTAGACCCCTAGCGGGTGGGACAGATACGCAGTATTTT. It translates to CSARPLAGGTDTQYF.